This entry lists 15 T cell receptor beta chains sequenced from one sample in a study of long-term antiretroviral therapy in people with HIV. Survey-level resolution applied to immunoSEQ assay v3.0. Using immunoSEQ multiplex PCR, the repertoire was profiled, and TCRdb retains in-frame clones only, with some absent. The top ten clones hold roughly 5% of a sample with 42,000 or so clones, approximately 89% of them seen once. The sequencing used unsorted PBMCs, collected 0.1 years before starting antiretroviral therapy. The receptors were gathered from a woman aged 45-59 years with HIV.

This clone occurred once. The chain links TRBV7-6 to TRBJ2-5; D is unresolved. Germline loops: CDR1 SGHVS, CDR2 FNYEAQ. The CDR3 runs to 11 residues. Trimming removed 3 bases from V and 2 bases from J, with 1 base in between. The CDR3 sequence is CASSFQETQYF. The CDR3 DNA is TGTGCCAGCAGCTTTCAAGAGACCCAGTACTTC.

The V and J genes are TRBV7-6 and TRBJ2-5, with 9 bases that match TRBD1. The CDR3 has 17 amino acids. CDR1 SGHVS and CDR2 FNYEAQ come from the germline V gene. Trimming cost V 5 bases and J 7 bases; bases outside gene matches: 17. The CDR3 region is CASSKNRTGVLLGTQYF. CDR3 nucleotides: TGTGCCAGCAGCAAAAATCGGACAGGGGTTCTTCTTGGGACCCAGTACTTC.

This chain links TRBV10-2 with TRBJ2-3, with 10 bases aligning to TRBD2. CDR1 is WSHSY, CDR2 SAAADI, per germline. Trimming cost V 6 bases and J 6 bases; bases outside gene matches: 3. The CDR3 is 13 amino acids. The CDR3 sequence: CASRAGGPDTQYF. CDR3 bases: TGCGCCAGCAGAGCGGGGGGGCCGGATACGCAGTATTTT.

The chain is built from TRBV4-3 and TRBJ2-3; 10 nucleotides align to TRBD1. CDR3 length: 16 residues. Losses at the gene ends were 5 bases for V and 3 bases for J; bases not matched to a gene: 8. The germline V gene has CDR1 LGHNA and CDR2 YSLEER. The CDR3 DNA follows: TGCGCCAGCAGCTCAGAGACGGGACAGGGGACAGATACGCAGTATTTT. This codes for CASSSETGQGTDTQYF.

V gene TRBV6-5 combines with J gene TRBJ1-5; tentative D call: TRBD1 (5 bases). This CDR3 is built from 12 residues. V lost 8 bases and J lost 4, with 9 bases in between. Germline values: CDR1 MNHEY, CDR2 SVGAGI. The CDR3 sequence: CASEGLNQPQHF. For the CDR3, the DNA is TGTGCCAGCGAGGGACTTAATCAGCCCCAGCATTTT.

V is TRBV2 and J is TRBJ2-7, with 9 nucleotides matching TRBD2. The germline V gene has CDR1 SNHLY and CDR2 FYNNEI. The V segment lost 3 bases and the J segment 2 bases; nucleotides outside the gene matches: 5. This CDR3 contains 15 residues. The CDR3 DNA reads TGTGCCAGCAGTGACCGACTAGCGGTTACCTACGAGCAGTACTTC. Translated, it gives CASSDRLAVTYEQYF.

The CDR3 region has the DNA TGTGCCAGCAGCCGGACAGGGACGTATGGCTACACCTTC. This sequence encodes CASSRTGTYGYTF. The chain carries TRBV7-2 and TRBJ1-2; 8 positions agree with TRBD1. Germline-derived CDR1 and CDR2 are SGHTA and FQGNSA. Trimming removed 5 bases from V and 5 bases from J; junction bases left unmatched: 4. The CDR3 sequence is 13 residues long.

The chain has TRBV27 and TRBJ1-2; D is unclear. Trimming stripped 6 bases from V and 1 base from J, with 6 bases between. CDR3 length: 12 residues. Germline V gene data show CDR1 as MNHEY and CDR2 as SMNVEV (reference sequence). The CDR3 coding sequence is TGTGCCAGCAGAGGCCTTAACTATGGCTACACCTTC. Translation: CASRGLNYGYTF.

The CDR3 nucleotides read TGTGCCAGCAGCTCTGGGTTGGGCGAGCAGTACTTC. As protein: CASSSGLGEQYF. The chain links TRBV7-6 to TRBJ2-7; D is uncertain. The V gene lost 4 bases and the J gene lost 6 bases, with 10 bases spanning the gap. Germline CDR1 and CDR2: SGHVS and FNYEAQ. This CDR3 spans 12 amino acids.

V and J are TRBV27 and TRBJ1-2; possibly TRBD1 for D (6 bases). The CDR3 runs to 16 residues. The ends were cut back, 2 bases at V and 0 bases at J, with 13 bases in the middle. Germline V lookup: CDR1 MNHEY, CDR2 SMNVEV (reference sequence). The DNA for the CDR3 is TGTGCCAGCAGTTTAGGGGGACAACGGACTAACTATGGCTACACCTTC. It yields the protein CASSLGGQRTNYGYTF.

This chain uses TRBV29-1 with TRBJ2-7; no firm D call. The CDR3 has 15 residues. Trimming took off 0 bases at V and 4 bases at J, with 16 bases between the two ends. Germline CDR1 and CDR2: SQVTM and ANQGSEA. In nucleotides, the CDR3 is TGCAGCGTTGAAGACTGGGTGGACCGGGCTTACGAGCAGTACTTC. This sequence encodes CSVEDWVDRAYEQYF.

CDR3 bases: TGTGCCAGCAGCTTATTCGGGTTGGACACTGAAGCTTTCTTT. Translating it yields CASSLFGLDTEAFF. V and J are TRBV7-9 and TRBJ1-1; D is undetermined. This CDR3 contains 14 residues. The V gene lost 2 bases and the J gene lost 3 bases, with 10 bases spanning the gap. Germline CDR1 is SEHNR and CDR2 is FQNEAQ (reference sequence).

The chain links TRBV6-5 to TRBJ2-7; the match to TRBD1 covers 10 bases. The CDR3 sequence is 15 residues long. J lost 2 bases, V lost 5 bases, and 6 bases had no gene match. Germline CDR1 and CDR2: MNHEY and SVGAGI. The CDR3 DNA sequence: TGTGCCAGCAGTCGGATGACAGGGGGCGCCTACGAGCAGTACTTC. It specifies CASSRMTGGAYEQYF.

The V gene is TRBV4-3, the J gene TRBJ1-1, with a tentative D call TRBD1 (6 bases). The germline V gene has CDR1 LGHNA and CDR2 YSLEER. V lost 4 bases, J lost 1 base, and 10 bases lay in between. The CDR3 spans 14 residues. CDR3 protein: CASSLQGTNTEAFF. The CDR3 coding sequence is TGCGCCAGCAGCCTTCAGGGGACGAACACTGAAGCTTTCTTT.

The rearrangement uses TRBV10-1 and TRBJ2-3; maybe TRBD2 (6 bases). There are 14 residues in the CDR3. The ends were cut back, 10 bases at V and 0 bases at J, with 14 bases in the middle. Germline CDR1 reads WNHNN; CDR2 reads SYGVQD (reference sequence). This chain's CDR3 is CATQLAASTDTQYF. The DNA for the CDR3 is TGCGCCACCCAACTAGCTGCTAGCACAGATACGCAGTATTTT.